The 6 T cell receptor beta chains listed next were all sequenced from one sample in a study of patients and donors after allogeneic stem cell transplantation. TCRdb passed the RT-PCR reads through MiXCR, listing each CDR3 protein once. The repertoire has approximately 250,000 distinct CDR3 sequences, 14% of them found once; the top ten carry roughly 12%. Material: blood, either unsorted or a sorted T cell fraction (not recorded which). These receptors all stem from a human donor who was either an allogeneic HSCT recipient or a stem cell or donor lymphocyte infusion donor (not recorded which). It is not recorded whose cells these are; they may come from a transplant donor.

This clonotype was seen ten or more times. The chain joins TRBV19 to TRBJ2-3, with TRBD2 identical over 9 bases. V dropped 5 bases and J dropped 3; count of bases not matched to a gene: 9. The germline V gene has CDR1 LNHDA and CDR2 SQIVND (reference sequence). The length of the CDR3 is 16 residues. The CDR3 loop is CASSGTSHPSTDTQYF. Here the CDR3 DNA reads TGTGCCAGTAGTGGGACTAGCCACCCCTCGACAGATACGCAGTATTTT. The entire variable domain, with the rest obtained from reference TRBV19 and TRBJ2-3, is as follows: DGGITQSPKYLFRKEGQNVTLSCEQNLNHDAMYWYRQDPGQGLRLIYYSQIVNDFQKGDIAEGYSVSREKKESFPLTVTSAQKNPTAFYLCASSGTSHPSTDTQYFGPGTRLTVL.

CDR3 sequence (DNA): TGTGCCAGCAGCCCGGGACTAGCGGGGAAGCAGTACTTC. It encodes CASSPGLAGKQYF. The chain recombines TRBV6-2 or TRBV6-3 with TRBJ2-7, with 13 nucleotides matching TRBD2. Germline V gene lookup returns CDR1 MNHEY and CDR2 SVGEGT. Germline trimming cut 6 bases from V and 8 bases from J; bases unmatched to any gene: 4. The CDR3 extends over 13 amino acids.

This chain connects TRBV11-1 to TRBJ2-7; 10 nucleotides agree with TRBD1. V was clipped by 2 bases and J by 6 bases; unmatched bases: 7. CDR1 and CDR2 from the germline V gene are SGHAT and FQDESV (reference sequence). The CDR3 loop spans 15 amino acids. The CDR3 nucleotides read TGTGCCAGCAGCTTATTGGGACAGGGGATAGGCGAGCAGTACTTC. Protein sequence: CASSLLGQGIGEQYF. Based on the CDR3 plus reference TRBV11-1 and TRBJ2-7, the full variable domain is EAEVAQSPRYKITEKSQAVAFWCDPISGHATLYWYRQILGQGPELLVQFQDESVVDDSQLPKDRFSAERLKGVDSTLKIQPAELGDSAMYLCASSLLGQGIGEQYFGPGTRLTVT.

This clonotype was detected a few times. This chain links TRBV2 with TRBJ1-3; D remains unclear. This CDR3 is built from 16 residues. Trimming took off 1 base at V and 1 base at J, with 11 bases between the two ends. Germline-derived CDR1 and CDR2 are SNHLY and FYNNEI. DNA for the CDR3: TGTGCCAGCAGTGAAGAGGGTGTGGGGTCTGGAAACACCATATATTTT. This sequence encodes CASSEEGVGSGNTIYF.

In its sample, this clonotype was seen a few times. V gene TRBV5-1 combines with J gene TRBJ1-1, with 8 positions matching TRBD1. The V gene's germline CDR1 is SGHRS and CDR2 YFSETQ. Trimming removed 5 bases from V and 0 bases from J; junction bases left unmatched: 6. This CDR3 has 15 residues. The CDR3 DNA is TGCGCCAGCAGGGTACAGGGGGAAGTGAACACTGAAGCTTTCTTT. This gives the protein CASRVQGEVNTEAFF.

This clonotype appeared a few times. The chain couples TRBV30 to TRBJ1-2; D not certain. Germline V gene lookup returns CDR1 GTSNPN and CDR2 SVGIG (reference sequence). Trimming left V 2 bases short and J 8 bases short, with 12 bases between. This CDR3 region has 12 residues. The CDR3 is CAWSPPGWGYTF. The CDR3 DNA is TGTGCCTGGAGTCCCCCGGGGTGGGGCTACACCTTC.